This T cell receptor (beta chain) was identified in a study of T cells in Graves' hyperthyroidism and ophthalmopathy. It was 8 to 10 ml of fresh peripheral blood that supplied the PBMCs. This clonotype was seen ten or more times. The CDR3 regions of TCR beta were amplified from RNA transcripts. Initially, a first-round RT-PCR of the TCR CDR3 employed the HTBI primer set. One entry per CDR3 protein, called by TCRdb with MiXCR from the multiplex PCR reads. The sample has fewer than 700,000 distinct CDR3 sequences, around 16% seen once; the top ten hold less than 4.5%. The V and J ends lost 5 bases and 6 bases, in that order; junction bases with no gene match: 10. The CDR3 covers 15 residues. Per germline, CDR1 WSHSY and CDR2 SAAADI.

V gene TRBV10-2 combines with J gene TRBJ2-7, with TRBD2 matching over 10 bases. Input material: blood. The TCR sequence derives from a woman in her 30s with Graves' hyperthyroidism. The CDR3, as DNA: TGCGCCAGCAGTCTAGCGGGAGAAGGACCTAGCGAGCAGTACTTC. Amino acids: CASSLAGEGPSEQYF.